These 20 T cell receptor beta chains share one sample of origin, sequenced in a study of identical twins. TCRdb reanalysed the 5' RACE reads using MiXCR and keeps one entry per CDR3 protein. This table holds some 1,600,000 distinct CDR3 sequences, about 30% found once. Source material: cord blood. These receptors were taken from a newborn girl in good health.

This clonotype turned up a few times. V usage is TRBV6-5 and J usage is TRBJ1-4; D possibly corresponds to TRBD1 (6 bases). The CDR3 totals 14 residues. CDR1 and CDR2 from the germline V gene are MNHEY and SVGAGI. With 7 bases removed from V and 4 bases from J, the gap between germline ends came to 13 bases. CDR3 bases: TGTGCCAGCACCAACGACAGGTTTAATGAAAAACTGTTTTTT. Protein sequence: CASTNDRFNEKLFF.

V usage is TRBV2 and J usage is TRBJ2-3, with 13 bases that match TRBD2. CDR1 and CDR2 from the germline V gene are SNHLY and FYNNEI. V lost 2 bases, J lost 8 bases, and 7 bases stayed unmatched. The CDR3 covers 16 residues. The CDR3 DNA follows: TGTGCCAGCAGTGAATGGGGGACTAGCGGGGTTGGTACGCAGTATTTT. Encoded protein: CASSEWGTSGVGTQYF.

The chain recombines TRBV29-1 with TRBJ2-2, with TRBD1 identical over 8 bases. Trimming at V came to 6 bases and at J to 0 bases, leaving 3 bases not matched to a gene. From germline, CDR1 is SQVTM and CDR2 ANQGSEA. The CDR3 runs to 14 residues. Here the CDR3 reads CSVGTGANTGELFF. In DNA, the CDR3 is TGCAGCGTCGGGACAGGAGCGAACACCGGGGAGCTGTTTTTT.

The genes are TRBV6-2 or TRBV6-3 and TRBJ2-1; TRBD1 agrees at 10 bases. Germline V gives CDR1 MNHEY, CDR2 SVGEGT. This CDR3 is 16 amino acids long. Losses at the gene ends were 5 bases for V and 3 bases for J; bases not matched to a gene: 7. This chain's CDR3 is CASSADRGLFYNEQFF. CDR3 nucleotide sequence: TGTGCCAGCAGTGCTGACAGGGGGCTTTTCTACAATGAGCAGTTCTTC.

This clonotype turned up a few times. V usage is TRBV20-1 and J usage is TRBJ1-5; D possibly corresponds to TRBD1 (6 bases). V dropped 8 bases and J dropped 5 bases, with 22 bases sitting between them. The CDR3 runs 15 residues. Germline V gene lookup returns CDR1 DFQATT and CDR2 SNEGSKA (reference sequence). The CDR3 loop reads CSFQLDRFVYQPQHF. As DNA, the CDR3 is TGCAGTTTCCAGCTCGACAGGTTTGTGTATCAGCCCCAGCATTTT.

The CDR3 is CASSESSTDVKETQYF. In DNA, the CDR3 is TGTGCCAGCAGTGAATCATCAACGGATGTGAAAGAGACCCAGTACTTC. This chain uses TRBV25-1 with TRBJ2-5; no firm D call. Trimming removed 1 base from V and 3 bases from J, with 15 bases in between. CDR1 and CDR2 from the germline V gene are MGHDK and SYGVNS. This CDR3 has 16 amino acids.

The sample holds a few counts of this clonotype. The CDR3 sequence: CASSLSAGGSNEQFF. Written as DNA, the CDR3 is TGTGCCAGCAGTTTATCCGCGGGAGGGAGCAATGAGCAGTTCTTC. The J gene is TRBJ2-1, the V gene TRBV27, with TRBD2 matching 9 bases. Germline trimming cut 0 bases from V and 6 bases from J; bases unmatched to any gene: 3. Looked up from germline, CDR1 is MNHEY and CDR2 is SMNVEV (reference sequence). The CDR3 runs to 15 residues.

The chain recombines TRBV20-1 with TRBJ1-5; D is possibly TRBD1 (6 bases). CDR3 length: 13 residues. V gave up 4 bases and J gave up 2 bases, with 9 bases separating them. From germline, CDR1 is DFQATT and CDR2 SNEGSKA (reference sequence). As DNA, the CDR3 is TGCAGTGCTACAGGGGCCCGCAATCAGCCCCAGCATTTT. Its translation: CSATGARNQPQHF.

The gene calls are TRBV7-9 and TRBJ2-7; the match to TRBD1 covers 10 bases. Per the germline V gene, CDR1 is SEHNR and CDR2 is FQNEAQ (reference sequence). This CDR3 has 15 residues. V shed 5 bases, J shed 2 bases, and the junction held 6 bases outside the gene matches. The CDR3 sequence: CASSNRDRGTYEQYF. CDR3 DNA sequence: TGTGCCAGCAGCAACCGGGACAGGGGAACCTACGAGCAGTACTTC.

The chain couples TRBV20-1 to TRBJ1-2; no firm D call. The length of the CDR3 is 9 residues. The germline V gene encodes CDR1 DFQATT and CDR2 SNEGSKA (reference sequence). V lost 3 bases, J lost 8 bases, and 4 bases lay in between. CDR3 DNA: TGCAGTGCTAGTACCGGCTACACCTTC. Its protein product is CSASTGYTF.

The chain joins TRBV7-2 to TRBJ2-7; D uncertain. Germline lookup yields CDR1 SGHTA and CDR2 FQGNSA. The length of the CDR3 is 13 residues. V lost 0 bases to trimming and J lost 5 bases, with 8 bases between them. The CDR3 nucleotides are TGTGCCAGCAGCTTAGCGGCAGGCCACGAGCAGTACTTC. Protein sequence: CASSLAAGHEQYF.

This chain joins TRBV3-1 and TRBJ1-5; possibly TRBD1 for D (5 bases). Trimming shortened V by 1 base and J by 4 bases, and 11 bases separated the two germline ends. In germline, CDR1 is LGHDT, CDR2 YNNKEL (reference sequence). CDR3 length equals 15 residues. Here the CDR3 DNA reads TGTGCCAGCAGCCAAGCGGGGTACAGGAATCAGCCCCAGCATTTT. This translates into CASSQAGYRNQPQHF.

This clonotype was seen only a few times. The chain recombines TRBV2 with TRBJ2-1; D not resolved. Trimming took off 10 bases at V and 7 bases at J, with 17 bases between the two ends. The CDR3 has 13 amino acids. Germline values: CDR1 SNHLY, CDR2 FYNNEI. The CDR3 region is CAIIKGSGNEQFF. The CDR3 DNA sequence: TGTGCCATTATAAAAGGGTCCGGGAATGAGCAGTTCTTC.

The V gene is TRBV20-1, the J gene TRBJ2-1; D uncertain. Trimming stripped 6 bases from V and 6 bases from J, with 15 bases between. This CDR3 has 13 amino acids. The V gene's germline CDR1 is DFQATT and CDR2 SNEGSKA (reference sequence). The CDR3 loop is CSASPELLNEQFF. In DNA form, the CDR3 reads TGCAGTGCCTCACCGGAGCTCCTCAATGAGCAGTTCTTC.

This clonotype has a handful of counts. The chain has TRBV27 and TRBJ1-6; D possibly corresponds to TRBD1 (5 bases). Germline lookup yields CDR1 MNHEY and CDR2 SMNVEV (reference sequence). CDR3 length: 16 residues. The V gene lost 1 base and the J gene lost 0 bases, with 7 bases spanning the gap. The CDR3 nucleotides are TGTGCCAGCAGTTTATTTAGGGGCTCCTATAATTCACCCCTCCACTTT. This encodes CASSLFRGSYNSPLHF.

This clonotype is a singleton in its sample. The V gene is TRBV27, the J gene TRBJ1-3, with D possibly TRBD1 on 5 matching bases. The germline V gene encodes CDR1 MNHEY and CDR2 SMNVEV (reference sequence). V shed 2 bases and J shed 4 bases, with 12 bases lying between them. The CDR3 totals 15 residues. This chain's CDR3 is CASSLLGAPGNTIYF. Written as DNA, the CDR3 is TGTGCCAGCAGTTTACTAGGGGCGCCGGGAAACACCATATATTTT.

This sequence joins TRBV25-1 and TRBJ1-2, with 9 nucleotides matching TRBD1. CDR1 MGHDK and CDR2 SYGVNS come from the germline V gene. V dropped 8 bases and J dropped 6; count of bases not matched to a gene: 7. The CDR3 extends over 13 amino acids. The CDR3 reads CASAGTGNDGYTF. CDR3 in DNA: TGTGCCAGCGCCGGGACAGGGAATGATGGCTACACCTTC.

This clonotype was observed a few times. The chain carries TRBV12-3 or TRBV12-4 and TRBJ1-4; D is undetermined. Trimming took 5 bases from V and 8 from J, leaving 15 bases between them. This CDR3 region has 14 residues. CDR3 DNA sequence: TGTGCCAGCAGTCCGACCGAGGCCCCCGAAAAACTGTTTTTT. Protein sequence: CASSPTEAPEKLFF.

V is TRBV9 and J is TRBJ2-5; 8 positions match TRBD2. CDR1 is SGDLS and CDR2 is YYNGEE in the germline V gene. Unmatched junction bases numbered 12, after V lost 0 bases and J lost 5 bases. This CDR3 has 17 residues. As DNA, the CDR3 is TGTGCCAGCAGCGTAGGGCCCGGGACTAGATCATGGGAGACCCAGTACTTC. Its protein is CASSVGPGTRSWETQYF. The variable domain in full, with the rest retrieved from reference TRBV9 and TRBJ2-5, is DSGVTQTPKHLITATGQRVTLRCSPRSGDLSVYWYQQSLDQGLQFLIQYYNGEERAKGNILERFSAQQFPDLHSELNLSSLELGDSALYFCASSVGPGTRSWETQYFGPGTRLLVL.

In nucleotides, the CDR3 is TGCAGCGTCTTTCGGGACAGGGGGCTCCAAGAGACCCAGTACTTC. Translation gives CSVFRDRGLQETQYF. The chain uses TRBV29-1 and TRBJ2-5, with 12 positions matching TRBD1. The CDR3 loop spans 15 amino acids. V lost 6 bases, J lost 1 base, and 6 bases stayed unmatched. Germline V lookup: CDR1 SQVTM, CDR2 ANQGSEA.